This T cell receptor beta chain was recorded in a study of control samples from healthy donors and cancer patients (dated by TCRdb to the early 2020s). From V the trimming removes 5 bases and from J it removes 8 bases, while the gene matches leave 6 bases of the junction unaccounted for. Measured from the cysteine to the phenylalanine, the CDR3 is 13 residues long. Only the CDR3 part of the read is kept: 39 bases, read in frame from the first base. Libraries were made using the immunoSEQ multiplex PCR assay. Imported from immuneACCESS, the table was reduced by TCRdb to in-frame sequences with V and J called. These copies leave out some clones; in studies compared against another copy, an unresolved V gene accounts for under half, and the cause of the remainder is not known. Counted in this sample were about 190,000 clones; about nine tenths of them appeared once. The ten largest clones represent 1.8% of the sample.

Comment on this clone: The antigen this receptor binds is unknown. Per-nucleotide qualities are absent, and no much larger clonotype sits a single base away.

The sequenced sample consisted of blood. The rearranged chain carries TRBV12-3 or TRBV12-4 and TRBJ1-2; the central 9 bases match TRBD1. The clonotype comes from a man aged 25-45 years in good health. In nucleotide form, the sequence is TGTGCCAGCAGTAGATACAGGGGGCGAGGCTACACCTTC. Its amino acids are CASSRYRGRGYTF.